A selection of T cell receptor beta chains follows, all from one sample in a study of T cell repertoires in cytomegalovirus infection. A single record per CDR3 protein comes from TCRdb applying MiXCR to the reads. The table includes around 340,000 distinct CDR3 sequences, 25% to 30% detected once. These TCRs' antigens remain unknown. This specimen consisted of cultured PBMCs, obtained from culture after CMV antigen stimulation. The receptors originated from a human donor in good health (CMV status not recorded). Some clones in this sample may be carry-over from other donors' samples. Both conserved end residues are part of each CDR3. A D gene is named only where the DNA matches it firmly. Clone size is given for some rows only: seen once, a few or many times, or a class if the clone is expanded.

D,V,size,J,DNA,CDR3
NA,TRBV12-3/TRBV12-4,NA,TRBJ1-5,TGTGCCAGCAGGTCCCTGAGGGATCAGCCCCAGCATTTT,CASRSLRDQPQHF
NA,TRBV19,NA,TRBJ2-3,TGTGCCAGTAGTATAGGGGGACACCTGAGGAGCACAGATACGCAGTATTTT,CASSIGGHLRSTDTQYF
TRBD2,TRBV6-1,many,TRBJ2-1,TGTGCCAGCAGTGAAGCCGGTTTGAGACTAGCGGGAAGAGGGGAGCAGTTCTTC,CASSEAGLRLAGRGEQFF
NA,TRBV27,few,TRBJ1-2,TGTGCCAGCAGGGGGCCAGCACCAGGGTTAAAGAACTATGGCTACACCTTC,CASRGPAPGLKNYGYTF
NA,TRBV20-1,NA,TRBJ2-5,TGCAGTGCTAGGGGGGGCAAGGCGAAGCGGGGAACAGAGACCCAGTACTTC,CSARGGKAKRGTETQYF
TRBD1,TRBV7-9,NA,TRBJ2-7,TGTGCCAGCACCTCCCGGGACAGGGGCTTCTACGAGCAGTACTTC,CASTSRDRGFYEQYF
TRBD2,TRBV10-3,NA,TRBJ2-1,TGTGCCATCAGTGAACCGGGACTAGCGGGAGCAGAGCATGAGCAGTTCTTC,CAISEPGLAGAEHEQFF
TRBD1,TRBV27,NA,TRBJ1-1,TGTGCCAGCAGTGCTCCGGGACAGGGGAGCACTGAAGCTTTCTTT,CASSAPGQGSTEAFF
NA,TRBV3-1,NA,TRBJ2-2,TGTGCCAGCAGCCGCCCTTTGTTCAATTCGAACACCGGGGAGCTGTTTTTT,CASSRPLFNSNTGELFF
TRBD1,TRBV12-3/TRBV12-4,NA,TRBJ1-6,TGTGCCAGCTCGGGACAGGGGTTCTATTCACCCCTCCACTTT,CASSGQGFYSPLHF
NA,TRBV19,NA,TRBJ2-1,TGTGCCAGTAGTAAGGGCGGCAATGAGCAGTTCTTC,CASSKGGNEQFF
NA,TRBV12-3/TRBV12-4,NA,TRBJ1-4,TGTGCCAGCAGTTTCACCGGACGGTCGGGGGAAAAACTGTTTTTT,CASSFTGRSGEKLFF
TRBD2,TRBV7-6,NA,TRBJ2-1,TGTGCCAGCAGCTTAAGGGAGGGAGGGCCGGGAAATGAGCAGTTCTTC,CASSLREGGPGNEQFF
TRBD2,TRBV12-3/TRBV12-4,few,TRBJ2-7,TGTGCCAGCAGTTCTGGACTAGCGGGACCATCCTACGAGCAGTACTTC,CASSSGLAGPSYEQYF
NA,TRBV11-2,many,TRBJ1-2,TGTGCCAGCAGCTTAGGGGCGGAGGGGGGCTATGGCTACACCTTC,CASSLGAEGGYGYTF
NA,TRBV6-1,NA,TRBJ1-6,TGTGCCAGCAGTTACGTGGAATCACCCCTCCACTTT,CASSYVESPLHF
NA,TRBV28,NA,TRBJ1-2,TGTGCCAGCAGTTTCCTCGGGGGGAACTCTGGCTACACCTTC,CASSFLGGNSGYTF
NA,TRBV27,few,TRBJ1-3,TGTGCCAGCAGCCGAAATCCCCTGACGGGCGCCAAAGGCACCATATATTTT,CASSRNPLTGAKGTIYF
TRBD2,TRBV7-3,many,TRBJ2-3,TGTGCCAGCAGCTTACGGAGCGGGGGCACAGATACGCAGTATTTT,CASSLRSGGTDTQYF
TRBD2,TRBV7-6,NA,TRBJ2-1,TGTGCCAGCAGCTTAAATACCCGGACTAGCCCGGCCTACAATGAGCAGTTCTTC,CASSLNTRTSPAYNEQFF
NA,TRBV6-2/TRBV6-3,NA,TRBJ1-6,TGTGCCAGCAGATTGGACAGATATAATTCACCCCTCCACTTT,CASRLDRYNSPLHF
TRBD1,TRBV7-8,NA,TRBJ2-1,TGTGCCAGCAGCTTCCACGACAGGGGGCCAGGCGCAGACAATGAGCAGTTCTTC,CASSFHDRGPGADNEQFF
TRBD2,TRBV20-1,NA,TRBJ2-3,TGCAGTGCTAGCCCTAGCGGGGGGAGAAGCACAGATACGCAGTATTTT,CSASPSGGRSTDTQYF
TRBD1,TRBV20-1,NA,TRBJ1-5,TGCAGTGCGTCGACAGGGAGGGCCAATCAGCCCCAGCATTTT,CSASTGRANQPQHF
TRBD2,TRBV28,NA,TRBJ2-1,TGTGCCAGCAGATTGGGGACTAGCGGGAGCCCCCCTGAGCAGTTCTTC,CASRLGTSGSPPEQFF
NA,TRBV20-1,NA,TRBJ1-1,TGCAGTGCTAGAGATCGACAGGCCTTGAGAGCTTTCTTT,CSARDRQALRAFF
NA,TRBV10-2,NA,TRBJ1-2,TGCGCCAGCAGTGAGGGAGGCTATGGCTACACCTTC,CASSEGGYGYTF
NA,TRBV9,few,TRBJ2-7,TGTGCCAGCAGCGTAGAGGAAGCAGCATCTGCGGGCGAGCAGTACTTC,CASSVEEAASAGEQYF
NA,TRBV20-1,NA,TRBJ1-5,TGCAGTGCTAGAGAAATCAGCAATCAGCCCCAGCATTTT,CSAREISNQPQHF
NA,TRBV5-6,few,TRBJ1-5,TGTGCCAGCAGCTCCCGGGACGGATACAATCAGCCCCAGCATTTT,CASSSRDGYNQPQHF
NA,TRBV7-6,few,TRBJ2-1,TGTGCCAGCAGCTTAGCGAGGACGTACAATGAGCAGTTCTTC,CASSLARTYNEQFF
NA,TRBV5-1,NA,TRBJ1-2,TGCGCCAGCAGCGGGCTTCGATTCTATGGCTACACCTTC,CASSGLRFYGYTF
TRBD2,TRBV12-3/TRBV12-4,few,TRBJ2-4,TGTGCCAGCAGTTTAGGCGGGGGTAGGGCCAAAAACATTCAGTACTTC,CASSLGGGRAKNIQYF
NA,TRBV4-1,NA,TRBJ1-2,TGCGCCAGCAGCCAAGATCGTCGGGGGGGAATTGACTATGGCTACACCTTC,CASSQDRRGGIDYGYTF
NA,TRBV12-3/TRBV12-4,few,TRBJ1-1,TGTGCCAGCAGTTTGGGGCATCGGTCCCGACTGAACACTGAAGCTTTCTTT,CASSLGHRSRLNTEAFF
TRBD2,TRBV11-2,many,TRBJ2-5,TGTGCCAGCAGCCCTTTACGGGAGGGGGGAGTGGAGACCCAGTACTTC,CASSPLREGGVETQYF
NA,TRBV7-6,few,TRBJ1-4,TGTGCCAGCAGCTCCTCGGAGGGGAAATTTGGAAAACTGTTTTTT,CASSSSEGKFGKLFF